This passage covers 24 T cell receptor beta chains from one sample sequenced in a study of cytomegalovirus exposure and HLA in healthy donors. In the PCR, 60 Vbeta and 13 Jbeta primers were used. This table comes from immunoSEQ multiplex PCR, and its TCRdb copy is limited to in-frame clones, with some not included. The sample lists approximately 110,000 clones, approximately 15% occurring once. The sample was PBMCs. The receptors shown here come from a woman younger than 35 in good health and CMV-seronegative.

The V and J genes are TRBV28 and TRBJ1-1; D is possibly TRBD1 (5 bases). The germline V gene has CDR1 MDHEN and CDR2 SYDVKM. Trimming removed 6 bases at V and 1 base at J, with 18 bases between. This CDR3 has 16 residues. The CDR3 reads CASSPWEGLGNTEAFF. CDR3 coding DNA: TGTGCCAGCAGCCCCTGGGAGGGGCTTGGGAACACTGAAGCTTTCTTT.

V usage is TRBV7-8 and J usage is TRBJ1-4; D gene ambiguous. Trimming shortened V by 2 bases and J by 0 bases, and 7 bases separated the two germline ends. CDR3 size: 15 residues. Germline V CDR1 and CDR2: SGHVS, FQNEAQ. In DNA form, the CDR3 reads TGTGCCAGCAGCTTACGCGTTGCAACTAATGAAAAACTGTTTTTT. Encoded protein: CASSLRVATNEKLFF.

This clone was counted a few times. The rearrangement uses TRBV4-1 and TRBJ1-6; a weak D match, TRBD1 (5 bases). The CDR3 spans 15 residues. Germline V gene lookup returns CDR1 MGHRA and CDR2 YSYEKL. Trimming pared 0 bases from V and 8 bases from J, leaving 11 bases between. CDR3 sequence: CASSQDETAYSPLHF. The CDR3 DNA is TGCGCCAGCAGCCAAGATGAGACAGCTTATTCACCCCTCCACTTT.

This clone was observed a few times. This chain uses TRBV9 with TRBJ2-1; TRBD2 aligns across 8 bases. Germline CDR1 reads SGDLS; CDR2 reads YYNGEE. The CDR3 loop spans 15 amino acids. V lost 0 bases and J lost 7; bases outside the gene matches: 6. CDR3 region: CASSVGSGRWNEQFF. In DNA form, the CDR3 reads TGTGCCAGCAGCGTAGGGAGCGGGAGATGGAATGAGCAGTTCTTC.

This clone was picked up a small number of times. J is TRBJ2-7 and V is TRBV19, with 12 bases fitting TRBD2. The CDR3 has 14 amino acids. Germline V gene data show CDR1 as LNHDA and CDR2 as SQIVND (reference sequence). V was pared by 3 bases and J by 7 bases, with 4 bases of the junction left unmatched. The chain's CDR3 is CASSMGLAGWEQYF. DNA for the CDR3: TGTGCCAGTAGTATGGGACTAGCGGGCTGGGAGCAGTACTTC.

The chain is built from TRBV2 and TRBJ1-5; no firm D call. Trimming left V 2 bases short and J 6 bases short, with 8 bases between. Germline CDR1 reads SNHLY; CDR2 reads FYNNEI. CDR3 length: 13 residues. CDR3 DNA: TGTGCCAGCAGTGAAACGGGTCCTCAGCCCCAGCATTTT. This sequence encodes CASSETGPQPQHF.

V and J are TRBV2 and TRBJ1-1; D is ambiguous. Germline V gene data show CDR1 as SNHLY and CDR2 as FYNNEI. The CDR3 has 11 amino acids. Deletions cut 10 bases from V and 4 bases from J, with 10 bases between. CDR3 sequence (DNA): TGTGCCACCGATACATTCACTGAAGCTTTCTTT. Protein: CATDTFTEAFF.

There are a few counts of this clone. The chain links TRBV4-1 to TRBJ2-7; TRBD2 agrees at 7 bases. CDR1 and CDR2 from the germline V gene are MGHRA and YSYEKL. The CDR3 has 14 amino acids. Trimming took 4 bases from V and 3 from J; bases not matched to a gene: 6. CDR3 DNA: TGCGCCAGCAGCCGAGGGACTATCGTCTACGAGCAGTACTTC. This encodes CASSRGTIVYEQYF.

This clone was seen only a few times. The chain joins TRBV2 to TRBJ2-7; 7 bases map to TRBD2. The trim removed 7 bases at V and 9 bases at J, leaving 24 bases unmatched. The CDR3 length is 17 residues. Germline assignment: CDR1 SNHLY and CDR2 FYNNEI. CDR3: CASTRGLAVGFERGQYF. In nucleotides, the CDR3 is TGTGCCAGCACCCGAGGGCTAGCGGTCGGCTTTGAGCGGGGGCAGTACTTC.

V and J are TRBV5-1 and TRBJ1-3, with 9 bases matching TRBD1. V gave up 2 bases and J gave up 2 bases; unmatched junction bases: 5. The germline V gene encodes CDR1 SGHRS and CDR2 YFSETQ. The CDR3 is 16 residues long. DNA of the CDR3: TGCGCCAGCAGCTTAGGGACAGGGAGGCCTGGAAACACCATATATTTT. Translation gives CASSLGTGRPGNTIYF. Full variable domain (rest looked up from reference TRBV5-1 and TRBJ1-3): KAGVTQTPRYLIKTRGQQVTLSCSPISGHRSVSWYQQTPGQGLQFLFEYFSETQRNKGNFPGRFSGRQFSNSRSEMNVSTLELGDSALYLCASSLGTGRPGNTIYFGEGSWLTVV.

The chain recombines TRBV6-6 with TRBJ1-1; the D gene is possibly TRBD1 (6 bases). The CDR3 is 14 residues long. Trimming took off 6 bases at V and 1 base at J, with 12 bases between the two ends. Germline loops: CDR1 MNHNY, CDR2 SVGAGI (reference sequence). CDR3 in DNA: TGTGCCAGCAGGGCAGGGGACCGGAACACTGAAGCTTTCTTT. This codes for CASRAGDRNTEAFF.

This clone was found a few times. The rearrangement joins TRBV5-8 to TRBJ1-2; 7 nucleotides match TRBD1. Germline V CDR1 and CDR2: SGHTS, YDEGEE. This CDR3 is 14 amino acids long. Trimming at V came to 3 bases and at J to 4 bases, leaving 6 bases not matched to a gene. CDR3 loop: CASSSPGQFYGYTF. The CDR3 nucleotides read TGTGCCAGCAGCTCTCCGGGACAGTTCTATGGCTACACCTTC. Variable domain in full (rest from reference TRBV5-8 and TRBJ1-2): EAGVTQSPTHLIKTRGQQATLRCSPISGHTSVYWYQQALGLGLQFLLWYDEGEERNRGNFPPRFSGRQFPNYSSELNVNALELEDSALYLCASSSPGQFYGYTFGSGTRLTVV.

This clone came up a few times. The gene calls are TRBV6-5 and TRBJ2-7, with D perhaps matching TRBD2 (6 bases). This CDR3 is built from 16 residues. CDR1 and CDR2 (germline): MNHEY, SVGAGI. With 2 bases removed from V and 5 bases from J, the gap between germline ends came to 19 bases. The CDR3 region has the DNA TGTGCCAGCAGTTACCTCCCGAGGAGGGCAGGGAACGAGCAGTACTTC. This codes for CASSYLPRRAGNEQYF.

The sample holds a few counts of this clone. The chain carries TRBV27 and TRBJ1-5; D might be TRBD1 (6 bases). The CDR3 covers 16 residues. The germline V and J ends were trimmed by 2 bases and 7 bases, with 18 bases remaining between them. Germline values: CDR1 MNHEY, CDR2 SMNVEV (reference sequence). The CDR3 DNA sequence: TGTGCCAGCAGTTTAAAGGCTACAGGGCTTCGACAGCCCCAGCATTTT. It encodes CASSLKATGLRQPQHF.

This clone showed up just a few times. CDR3 protein: CASSTVAGGPRGKTQYF. The CDR3 region has the DNA TGTGCCAGCAGTACCGTAGCGGGGGGCCCGCGAGGAAAGACCCAGTACTTC. This rearrangement joins TRBV28 to TRBJ2-5; TRBD2 aligns across 10 bases. The trim removed 5 bases at V and 6 bases at J, leaving 15 bases unmatched. Germline CDR1 reads MDHEN; CDR2 reads SYDVKM. The CDR3 extends over 17 amino acids.

The sample holds a few counts of this clone. The rearrangement links TRBV6-6 to TRBJ1-5, with D possibly being TRBD1 (6 bases). Trimming took 2 bases from V and 4 from J, leaving 12 bases between them. CDR1 is MNHNY, CDR2 SVGAGI, per germline (reference sequence). This CDR3 comprises 15 residues. The CDR3 DNA follows: TGTGCCAGCAGTTACCTGACAGGCGGTAATCAGCCCCAGCATTTT. This codes for CASSYLTGGNQPQHF.

The chain carries TRBV7-9 and TRBJ2-2; 9 positions agree with TRBD2. Germline CDR1 is SEHNR and CDR2 is FQNEAQ (reference sequence). Unmatched junction bases numbered 3, after V lost 4 bases and J lost 3 bases. The CDR3 contains 15 residues. CDR3 coding DNA: TGTGCCAGCAGCTCCGCGGGGGGGTACACCGGGGAGCTGTTTTTT. Translating gives CASSSAGGYTGELFF.

This clone has more than one count but fewer than ten. The chain carries TRBV2 and TRBJ1-1; no reliable D call. The length of the CDR3 is 11 residues. V shed 7 bases and J shed 6 bases, with 9 bases lying between them. The germline gives CDR1 SNHLY, CDR2 FYNNEI. This CDR3 is CASIPGAEAFF. DNA for the CDR3: TGTGCCAGCATCCCGGGAGCTGAAGCTTTCTTT.

A few counts support this clone. The rearrangement links TRBV25-1 to TRBJ1-6, with TRBD1 as a possible D gene (5 bases). V was pared by 3 bases and J by 9 bases, with 12 bases between. Germline CDR1 is MGHDK and CDR2 is SYGVNS. CDR3 length: 14 residues. This CDR3 reads CASSEEQGSSPLHF. The CDR3 DNA reads as TGTGCCAGCAGTGAGGAGCAGGGATCTTCACCCCTCCACTTT.

The table lists this clone with a few counts. The sample contains more than one DNA sequence encoding this CDR3. This chain joins TRBV5-1 and TRBJ2-5; TRBD2 matches 13 bases. Germline values: CDR1 SGHRS, CDR2 YFSETQ. The CDR3 spans 16 residues. The V gene end was trimmed by 0 bases and the J gene end by 5 bases; junction bases not matched to a gene: 4. CDR3 loop: CASSLGGLAGEETQYF. The CDR3 coding sequence is TGCGCCAGCAGCTTGGGTGGACTAGCGGGAGAGGAGACCCAGTACTTC.

This clone has just a few counts. This chain connects TRBV7-9 to TRBJ2-1, with D possibly TRBD1 on 6 matching bases. CDR1 SEHNR and CDR2 FQNEAQ come from the germline V gene (reference sequence). Trimming took off 6 bases at V and 0 bases at J, with 12 bases between the two ends. This CDR3 has 15 amino acids. The CDR3 DNA reads TGTGCCAGCAGTCGACAGGATAACTCCTACAATGAGCAGTTCTTC. This codes for CASSRQDNSYNEQFF. Complete variable domain (other parts from reference TRBV7-9 and TRBJ2-1): DTGVSQNPRHKITKRGQNVTFRCDPISEHNRLYWYRQTLGQGPEFLTYFQNEAQLEKSRLLSDRFSAERPKGSFSTLEIQRTEQGDSAMYLCASSRQDNSYNEQFFGPGTRLTVL.

The J gene is TRBJ2-1, the V gene TRBV9; D call uncertain. V shed 0 bases and J shed 8 bases, with 9 bases lying between them. Germline lookup yields CDR1 SGDLS and CDR2 YYNGEE. This CDR3 comprises 13 residues. The DNA for the CDR3 is TGTGCCAGCAGCGTAGTACCCCGGGATGAGCAGTTCTTC. Protein product: CASSVVPRDEQFF.

The chain is built from TRBV5-1 and TRBJ1-4; 8 positions agree with TRBD1. The V gene's germline CDR1 is SGHRS and CDR2 YFSETQ. This CDR3 has 14 residues. V lost 1 base and J lost 8; bases outside the gene matches: 4. The CDR3 loop reads CASSLQGAGEKLFF. CDR3 DNA: TGCGCCAGCAGCTTGCAGGGGGCAGGCGAAAAACTGTTTTTT.

The chain carries TRBV7-9 and TRBJ1-1; D not certain. The germline V gene has CDR1 SEHNR and CDR2 FQNEAQ (reference sequence). V lost 5 bases and J lost 0, with 10 bases in between. The CDR3 spans 14 residues. In DNA, the CDR3 is TGTGCCAGCAGCCCGGACTTTTTGAACACTGAAGCTTTCTTT. This translates into CASSPDFLNTEAFF.